This T cell receptor beta chain derives from a study of T cell clones after liver transplantation. The length of the CDR3 is 11 residues. V lost 5 bases and J 3 bases, leaving 3 bases between the germline ends. Per the germline V gene, CDR1 is SNHLY and CDR2 is FYNNEI. Sequenced by immunoSEQ multiplex PCR; TCRdb stores in-frame clones only, minus some. The data hold roughly 65,000 clones, with 92% observed a single time. Material: CD4+ T cells from blood, obtained less than 28 months after liver transplant. This receptor was identified in a human patient who received a liver transplant. A share of the T cells may be of graft donor origin. The rearrangement uses TRBV2 and TRBJ2-3; no clear D gene. The CDR3: CASSPTDTQYF. CDR3 bases: TGTGCCAGCAGTCCAACAGATACGCAGTATTTT.